This T cell receptor (beta chain) comes out of a study of regulatory T cells in long-lasting Graves disease. The length of the CDR3 is 14 residues. Trimming took off 0 bases at V and 5 bases at J, with 12 bases between the two ends. Germline V gives CDR1 SGHRS, CDR2 YFSETQ. Whole-study findings and limits: A reduction in accuracy may have resulted from the small sample size.

Libraries of TCR beta came from iRepertoire HTBI primers plus Arm-PCR of CDR3 regions. TCRdb analysed the multiplex PCR reads with MiXCR anew, one entry per CDR3 protein. The table has about 210,000 distinct CDR3 sequences, roughly a fifth seen once; the top ten hold approximately 12%. In this sample, this clonotype turned up many times. What it binds is unknown. The time point was: newly diagnosed GD, antithyroid drugs for less than 3 months. Extracted RNA from PBMCs served as the source of the TCR library. Separately, the same data were catalogued under a study of T cells in Graves' hyperthyroidism and ophthalmopathy.

This receptor was taken from a woman aged 25 to 39 with Graves disease. Sequencing used peripheral blood mononuclear cells (PBMCs), obtained at new diagnosis, from a patient treated with antithyroid drugs. The rearrangement links TRBV5-1 to TRBJ2-7; no clear D gene. The CDR3 spells CASSLAMAADEQYF. CDR3 DNA sequence: TGCGCCAGCAGCTTGGCCATGGCGGCGGACGAGCAGTACTTC.